This paragraph covers one T cell receptor beta chain sequence. This clonotype was picked up a small number of times. Its antigen specificity is not known. It has no much larger one-base neighbor in the sample; base qualities were not kept. Reading the label with the study, this specimen's treatment or condition is: live attenuated yellow fever vaccine strain. A standard Ficoll-Paque protocol was used to isolate PBMCs from peripheral blood. CD4 and CD8 T-cell fractions were isolated with Dynabeads CD4 and CD8 positive selection kits. TriZol was used to extract RNA from bulk PBMCs, CD4 and CD8 fractions, and dextramer-positive and dextramer-negative fractions. TCR cDNA was made using 5'RACE template switching, a step that added a universal primer site and unique molecular identifiers. Priming of cDNA synthesis was performed from both the TCR alpha and TCR beta constant segments. Library amplification used two PCR steps, and the second PCR step added sample barcodes and sequencing adapters. Sequencing of libraries was done on Illumina HiSeq 2500 (2x100 bp) or NovaSeq (2x150 bp). In the source study's methods: Demultiplexing of reads and collapsing into UMI consensus sequences were performed with MIGEC, and V(D)J alignment was carried out with MiXCR. Vaccine-responding clonotypes were defined with edgeR using replicate PBMC samples, requiring FDR below 0.01 and a log2 fold change above 5 up to day 15. Bulk clonotypes were assigned CD4 or CD8 identity according to which sequenced CD4 or CD8 repertoire held them at higher abundance. Using fastp trimming at Q25 and MiXCR clonotype assembly, TCRdb reanalyzed the public sequencing data and kept in-frame beta chains. Rows are combined by CDR3 protein, so each entry shows the most common genes and DNA. These V and J calls derive from TCRdb rather than the authors' analysis. This sample gives about 74,000 distinct CDR3 sequences in total; approximately 7% of them show up just once. 30% to 40% of the sample goes to the ten largest clones.

Trimming at the junction amounts to 2 bases on V and 3 bases on J, and the germline ends lie 13 bases apart. CDR1 MNHNS and CDR2 SASEGT are derived from the germline V gene. There are 15 amino acids in the CDR3, from cysteine to phenylalanine inclusive. Kept here is only the CDR3 DNA, which spans 45 bases and is read in frame from base 1. The entry originates in a study of T cells after yellow fever vaccination (dated by TCRdb to between 2018 and 2020). Background on the whole study: Libraries from fractions with low cell numbers were prepared with the SMART-Seq v4 Ultra Low Input RNA kit. The cohort comprised two healthy male donors, one aged 18 to 30 and one aged 30 to 40 years. Blood was drawn at multiple timepoints before and after primary and secondary immunization, with bulk PBMC replicates and cell subsets isolated. To follow T-cell clones before and after both primary and booster YFV17D yellow fever vaccination, bulk TCR alpha and beta repertoires underwent longitudinal sequencing.

The research as a whole found: The secondary T-cell response was found to be weaker but faster than the primary response, with a peak reached on day 5 rather than on day 15. Only two donors were included in the study, so the extent to which the findings can be generalized is limited. Computational filtering was needed because FACS-sorted repertoires could contain abundant contaminating clonotypes from the bulk population. A small fraction of clonotypes showed up in both the CD4 and CD8 compartments, probably as a result of convergent recombination. After the booster, most clones that had expanded after primary vaccination were detected again (nearly 98% of CD4 and 70% to 90% of CD8), suggesting broad maintenance of memory.

The sequence derives from a man younger than 35 who received the YFV17D yellow fever vaccine. The sequence joins TRBV6-1 to TRBJ2-5; TRBD1 might be the D gene, on 5 matching bases. Material: CD8+ T cells sorted from PBMCs, obtained more than 4 days after the first yellow fever vaccination. The DNA reads TGTGCCAGCAGTGAATTGGGGCAGGGAAAAGAGACCCAGTACTTC. It encodes CASSELGQGKETQYF.